These T cell receptor beta chains were read from a single sample in a study of blood T cell repertoires in COVID-19. Method: immunoSEQ multiplex PCR; TCRdb's copy keeps in-frame clones and lacks some. The sample has approximately 100,000 clones; 89% are singletons. What was sequenced was peripheral blood. The receptor source for this set is a woman of 80 years or more with active COVID-19. Both conserved end residues are part of each CDR3. The order of the fields is J gene, D gene, clone size, V gene, CDR3 DNA, CDR3 protein. A D gene is named only where the DNA matches it firmly. Some rows mark clone size as missing; the rest say once, few, many or name a class of expanded clone.

TRBJ2-1,-,-,TRBV7-3,TGTGCCAGCAGCTTTTCCACCGTGGGCAGTGAGCAGTTCTTC,CASSFSTVGSEQFF
TRBJ2-7,TRBD1,few,TRBV5-1,TGCGCCAGCAGCTTGCCACAGGGGGGCGAGCAGTACTTC,CASSLPQGGEQYF
TRBJ2-7,-,-,TRBV7-2,TGTGCCAGCAGCCCAGCCAGCGGGTATACCTACGAGCAGTACTTC,CASSPASGYTYEQYF
TRBJ1-4,-,few,TRBV7-9,TGTGCCAGCAGCTTGCTGAGTGAAAAACTGTTTTTT,CASSLLSEKLFF
TRBJ2-7,-,-,TRBV5-1,TGCGCCAGCAGCTTGGAGCAGGGTAGGTTCGGCGAGCAGTACTTC,CASSLEQGRFGEQYF
TRBJ1-1,TRBD1,-,TRBV27,TGTGCCAGCAGGATCCAGGGGGTCTGGGCCACTGAAGCTTTCTTT,CASRIQGVWATEAFF
TRBJ2-7,-,-,TRBV7-2,TGTGCCAGCAGCTTAGCCTCCGGGGGTTCCACATACGAGCAGTACTTC,CASSLASGGSTYEQYF
TRBJ1-3,-,-,TRBV9,TGTGCCAGCACCCCATTCGACTACCGCTCTGGAAACACCATATATTTT,CASTPFDYRSGNTIYF
TRBJ2-7,-,-,TRBV7-2,TGTGCCAGCAGCTTAGGAGACTACTCCTACGAGCAGTACTTC,CASSLGDYSYEQYF
TRBJ2-7,-,once,TRBV2,TGTGCCAGCAGTGAACGTTTCGGAGTTCACGAGCAGTACTTC,CASSERFGVHEQYF
TRBJ2-7,TRBD1,-,TRBV7-9,TGTGCCAGCGCGGGACAGGGGGCGACCTACGAGCAGTACTTC,CASAGQGATYEQYF
TRBJ1-5,-,once,TRBV9,TGTGCCAGCAGCGCAGGGTGGAGCAATCAGCCCCAGCATTTT,CASSAGWSNQPQHF
TRBJ2-1,TRBD2,-,TRBV6-1,TGTGCCAGCAGTGAAAATGGGAGGGCGGGAGCTGTGACCTATGAGCAGTTCTTC,CASSENGRAGAVTYEQFF
TRBJ1-1,TRBD1,-,TRBV28,TGTGCCAGCATCCGCCCGGGACAGGGGGAAGCTTTCTTT,CASIRPGQGEAFF
TRBJ2-1,TRBD1,-,TRBV5-1,TGCGCCAGCAGCTTGGTCCCGACAGGGGGATCCTACAATGAGCAGTTCTTC,CASSLVPTGGSYNEQFF
TRBJ2-3,-,-,TRBV10-1,TGCGCCAGCAGTGCATACGTAGACGGGATAAGCACAGATACGCAGTATTTT,CASSAYVDGISTDTQYF
TRBJ2-1,TRBD2,-,TRBV4-2,TGTGCCAGCAGTTACAAGAAACTAGCGGGAGGACCACCCGCCGGGGATGAGCAGTTCTTC,CASSYKKLAGGPPAGDEQFF
TRBJ2-3,TRBD2,once,TRBV7-2,TGTGCCAGCAGCTCAGCGGGGACTAGCACAGATACGCAGTATTTT,CASSSAGTSTDTQYF
TRBJ1-6,-,-,TRBV6-5,TGTGCCAGCAGCCGCCAAAAGGGGAGGAATTCACCCCTCCACTTT,CASSRQKGRNSPLHF
TRBJ1-2,-,-,TRBV2,TGTGCCAGCAGTTGGGAGGGGGACACCTTC,CASSWEGDTF
TRBJ2-5,TRBD1,-,TRBV5-4,TGTGCCAGCAGCTTGATCAACAGGGGGCCAAGAGAGACCCAGTACTTC,CASSLINRGPRETQYF
TRBJ2-2,-,once,TRBV3-1/TRBV3-2,TGTGCCAGCAGCCCAACAGGGTTGGGCGGGGAGCTGTTTTTT,CASSPTGLGGELFF
TRBJ2-3,TRBD2,-,TRBV19,TGTGCCAGTAGTCCGGGACTAGCGGGTGGAGATACGCAGTATTTT,CASSPGLAGGDTQYF
TRBJ2-5,-,-,TRBV5-6,TGTGCCAGCAGCTTGGGACAGTACCAAGAGACCCAGTACTTC,CASSLGQYQETQYF
TRBJ2-3,-,-,TRBV6-9,TGTGCCAGCCGACTCCCTTCTTGTAGCACAGATACGCAGTATTTT,CASRLPSCSTDTQYF
TRBJ1-1,TRBD1,-,TRBV5-6,TGTGCCAGCACCCCGGGGACAGGGAACACTGAAGCTTTCTTT,CASTPGTGNTEAFF
TRBJ2-2,TRBD2,-,TRBV5-1,TGCGCCAGCAGCTTCAATCCGGGACTAGCCTCCGGGGAGCTGTTTTTT,CASSFNPGLASGELFF
TRBJ2-7,TRBD1,few,TRBV5-8,TGTGCCAGCAGCGAAAAGGGGGCGAGGTCCTACGAGCAGTACTTC,CASSEKGARSYEQYF
TRBJ2-5,TRBD2,-,TRBV7-2,TGTGCCAGCAGCTCGGGGGGTTGGGAGACCCAGTACTTC,CASSSGGWETQYF
TRBJ1-1,TRBD1,-,TRBV5-1,TGCGCCAGCAGCTTCGAGCAGACAGGGTGGGGGAACACTGAAGCTTTCTTT,CASSFEQTGWGNTEAFF
TRBJ2-2,TRBD2,-,TRBV7-2,TGTGCCAGCAGCATGGGACTAGCGGGAGCCACCGGGGAGCTGTTTTTT,CASSMGLAGATGELFF
TRBJ2-5,TRBD1,-,TRBV10-3,TGTGCCATCAGTGTCGGGACAGGGATCCAAGAGACCCAGTACTTC,CAISVGTGIQETQYF
TRBJ1-1,-,once,TRBV19,TGTGCCAGTAGTACCCGACAGGAGAACACTGAAGCTTTCTTT,CASSTRQENTEAFF
TRBJ2-3,-,once,TRBV7-2,TGTGCCAGCAGCTTAGGGACAATCACAGATACGCAGTATTTT,CASSLGTITDTQYF
TRBJ2-5,TRBD2,-,TRBV28,TGTGCCAGCTCGGCGGGAGGGCCTCGGGAGACCCAGTACTTC,CASSAGGPRETQYF
TRBJ2-3,-,-,TRBV28,TGTGCCAGCAGTTTATTTACCGGAGGGGATACGCAGTATTTT,CASSLFTGGDTQYF
TRBJ1-1,TRBD1,-,TRBV7-3,TGTGCCAGCAGCCCCGGGACAGCGAGTGAAGCTTTCTTT,CASSPGTASEAFF
TRBJ2-3,TRBD2,once,TRBV3-1/TRBV3-2,TGTGCCAGCAGCCCACTAGCGGGAGTAAAGTCAGATACGCAGTATTTT,CASSPLAGVKSDTQYF
TRBJ2-3,TRBD2,-,TRBV5-4,TGTGCCAGCAGCGGTACCGGGACTAGCGGGACCCAGGTAGATACGCAGTATTTT,CASSGTGTSGTQVDTQYF
TRBJ2-1,-,-,TRBV28,TGTGCCAGCAGTTTGTCGCCGGATGAGCAGTTCTTC,CASSLSPDEQFF
TRBJ2-1,TRBD2,-,TRBV2,TGTGCCAGCAGGGAGGGGACTAGCGGCTACAATGAGCAGTTCTTC,CASREGTSGYNEQFF
TRBJ2-2,-,-,TRBV5-4,TGTGCCAGCAGCCCACAGGGAGACACCGGGGAGCTGTTTTTT,CASSPQGDTGELFF
TRBJ2-1,-,-,TRBV5-8,TGTGCCAGCAGCTTGTTAACCGGGGTCTCCTACAATGAGCAGTTCTTC,CASSLLTGVSYNEQFF
TRBJ1-5,-,-,TRBV24-1,TGTGCCACCAGTGAAGGGGATAGAAATCAGCCCCAGCATTTT,CATSEGDRNQPQHF
TRBJ2-2,-,-,TRBV5-1,TGCGCCAGCAGCTTGGTCGGGACCGGGGAGCTGTTTTTT,CASSLVGTGELFF
TRBJ1-5,-,-,TRBV29-1,TGCAGCGTGGGGGGGGCGGCTAATCAGCCCCAGCATTTT,CSVGGAANQPQHF
TRBJ2-2,TRBD1,-,TRBV6-5,TGTGCCAGCAGTTACTCTCAGGGGGTAGCCGGGGAGCTGTTTTTT,CASSYSQGVAGELFF
TRBJ2-1,TRBD2,-,TRBV18,TGTGCCAGCTCGGGCACGGGAGGGGGTGAGCAGTTCTTC,CASSGTGGGEQFF
TRBJ2-6,-,-,TRBV19,TGTGCCAGTATGGGGACACTAGAACGCTCTGGGGCCAACGTCCTGACTTTC,CASMGTLERSGANVLTF
TRBJ2-7,TRBD2,-,TRBV6-2/TRBV6-3,TGTGCCAGCAGTAGTCCCCGGGACTACCCTACCTACGAGCAGTACTTC,CASSSPRDYPTYEQYF
TRBJ1-1,-,-,TRBV7-8,TGTGCCAGCAGCCTCAGGGGATTAGGGAACACTGAAGCTTTCTTT,CASSLRGLGNTEAFF
TRBJ1-2,-,-,TRBV6-5,TGTGCCAGCAGTTACAGGGGCGCTGGCTACACCTTC,CASSYRGAGYTF
TRBJ2-5,-,-,TRBV12-3/TRBV12-4,TGTGCCAGCAGGGTCGGCGGGGGCGAGACCCAGTACTTC,CASRVGGGETQYF
TRBJ2-7,TRBD2,-,TRBV14,TGTGCCAGCAGGCCTAGCGGGGTTTCGGAGCAGTACTTC,CASRPSGVSEQYF
TRBJ2-3,-,-,TRBV7-2,TGTGCCAGCAGCTTAGAGGGAGTCCGCACAGATACGCAGTATTTT,CASSLEGVRTDTQYF